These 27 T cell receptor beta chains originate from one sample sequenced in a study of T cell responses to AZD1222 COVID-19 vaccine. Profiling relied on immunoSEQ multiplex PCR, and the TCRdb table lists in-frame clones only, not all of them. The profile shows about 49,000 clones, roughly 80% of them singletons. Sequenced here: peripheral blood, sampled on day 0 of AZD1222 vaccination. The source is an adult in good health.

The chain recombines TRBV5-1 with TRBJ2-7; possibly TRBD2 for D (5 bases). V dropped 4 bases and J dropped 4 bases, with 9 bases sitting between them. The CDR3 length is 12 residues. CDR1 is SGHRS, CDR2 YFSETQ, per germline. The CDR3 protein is CASSRWEYEQYF. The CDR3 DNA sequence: TGCGCCAGCAGCCGCTGGGAGTACGAGCAGTACTTC.

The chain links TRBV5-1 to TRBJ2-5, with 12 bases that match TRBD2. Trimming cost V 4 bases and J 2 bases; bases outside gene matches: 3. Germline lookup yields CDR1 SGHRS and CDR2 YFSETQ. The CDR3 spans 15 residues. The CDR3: CASSPGTSGQETQYF. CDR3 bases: TGCGCCAGCAGCCCCGGGACTAGCGGGCAAGAGACCCAGTACTTC. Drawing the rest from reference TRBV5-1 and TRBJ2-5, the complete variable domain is KAGVTQTPRYLIKTRGQQVTLSCSPISGHRSVSWYQQTPGQGLQFLFEYFSETQRNKGNFPGRFSGRQFSNSRSEMNVSTLELGDSALYLCASSPGTSGQETQYFGPGTRLLVL.

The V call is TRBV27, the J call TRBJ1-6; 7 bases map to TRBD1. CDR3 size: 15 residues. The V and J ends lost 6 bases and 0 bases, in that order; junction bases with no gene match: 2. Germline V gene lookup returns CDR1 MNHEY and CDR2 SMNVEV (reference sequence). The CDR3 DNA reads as TGTGCCAGCAGGGGACAGTACTCCTATAATTCACCCCTCCACTTT. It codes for CASRGQYSYNSPLHF.

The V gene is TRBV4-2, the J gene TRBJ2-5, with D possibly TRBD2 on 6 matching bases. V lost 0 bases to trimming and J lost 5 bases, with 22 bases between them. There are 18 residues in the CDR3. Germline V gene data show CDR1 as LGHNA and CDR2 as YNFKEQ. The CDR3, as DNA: TGTGCCAGCAGCCAAGATCCCTTAGTGGCGGGGAGTCGGGAGACCCAGTACTTC. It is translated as CASSQDPLVAGSRETQYF.

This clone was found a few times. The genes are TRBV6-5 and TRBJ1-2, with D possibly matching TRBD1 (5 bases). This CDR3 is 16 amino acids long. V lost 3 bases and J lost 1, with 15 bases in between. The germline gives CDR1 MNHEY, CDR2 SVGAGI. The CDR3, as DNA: TGTGCCAGCAGTTATTCTAATTGGGGGGATAACTATGGCTACACCTTC. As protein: CASSYSNWGDNYGYTF.

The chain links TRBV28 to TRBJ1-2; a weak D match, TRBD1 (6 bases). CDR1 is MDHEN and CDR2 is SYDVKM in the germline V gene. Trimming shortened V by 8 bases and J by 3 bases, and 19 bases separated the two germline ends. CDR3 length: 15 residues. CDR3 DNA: TGTGCCAGCCCCCCGCGGGACCCAGGGGACTATGGCTACACCTTC. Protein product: CASPPRDPGDYGYTF.

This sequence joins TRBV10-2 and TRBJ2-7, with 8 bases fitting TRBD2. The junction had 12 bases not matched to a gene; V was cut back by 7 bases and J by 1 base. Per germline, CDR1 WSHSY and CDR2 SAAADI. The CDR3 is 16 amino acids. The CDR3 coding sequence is TGCGCCAGCACGGGGGGGTCGGCAGGGGATTCCTACGAGCAGTACTTC. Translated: CASTGGSAGDSYEQYF.

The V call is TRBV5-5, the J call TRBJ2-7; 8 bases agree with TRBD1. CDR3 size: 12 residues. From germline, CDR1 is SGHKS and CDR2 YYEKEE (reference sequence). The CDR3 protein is CASSNPGTGHHV. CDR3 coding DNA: TGTGCCAGCAGCAATCCCGGGACAGGCCATCACGTC.

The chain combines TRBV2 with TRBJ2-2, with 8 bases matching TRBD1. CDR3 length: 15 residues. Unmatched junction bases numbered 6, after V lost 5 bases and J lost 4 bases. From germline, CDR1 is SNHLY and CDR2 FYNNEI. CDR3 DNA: TGTGCCAGCAGTTACGACAGGGGCGGCACCGGGGAGCTGTTTTTT. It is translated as CASSYDRGGTGELFF. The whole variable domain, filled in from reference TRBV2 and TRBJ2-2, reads EPEVTQTPSHQVTQMGQEVILRCVPISNHLYFYWYRQILGQKVEFLVSFYNNEISEKSEIFDDQFSVERPDGSNFTLKIRSTKLEDSAMYFCASSYDRGGTGELFFGEGSRLTVL.

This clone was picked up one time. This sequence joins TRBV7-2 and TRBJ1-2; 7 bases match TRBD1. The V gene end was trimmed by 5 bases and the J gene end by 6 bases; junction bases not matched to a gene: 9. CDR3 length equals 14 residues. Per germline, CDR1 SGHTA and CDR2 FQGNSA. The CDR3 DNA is TGTGCCAGCAGCCCCCAACAGGGGCTCGATGGCTACACCTTC. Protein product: CASSPQQGLDGYTF. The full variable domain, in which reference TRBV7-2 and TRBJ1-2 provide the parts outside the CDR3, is GAGVSQSPSNKVTEKGKDVELRCDPISGHTALYWYRQSLGQGLEFLIYFQGNSAPDKSGLPSDRFSAERTGGSVSTLTIQRTQQEDSAVYLCASSPQQGLDGYTFGSGTRLTVV.

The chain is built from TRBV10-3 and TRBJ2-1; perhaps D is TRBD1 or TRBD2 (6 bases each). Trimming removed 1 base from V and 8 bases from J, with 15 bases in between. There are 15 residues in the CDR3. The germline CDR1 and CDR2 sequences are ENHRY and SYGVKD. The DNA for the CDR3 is TGTGCCATCAGTGAGTTGAGGGGGGCTGTAGATGAGCAGTTCTTC. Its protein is CAISELRGAVDEQFF.

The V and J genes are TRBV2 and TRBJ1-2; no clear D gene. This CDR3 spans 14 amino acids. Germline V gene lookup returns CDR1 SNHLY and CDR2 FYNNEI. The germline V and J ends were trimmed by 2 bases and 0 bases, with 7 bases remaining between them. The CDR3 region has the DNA TGTGCCAGCAGTGAAATAACAGCTAACTATGGCTACACCTTC. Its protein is CASSEITANYGYTF.

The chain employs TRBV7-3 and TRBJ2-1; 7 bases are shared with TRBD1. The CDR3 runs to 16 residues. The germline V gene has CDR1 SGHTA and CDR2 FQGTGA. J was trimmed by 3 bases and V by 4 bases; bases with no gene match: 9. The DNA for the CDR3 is TGTGCCAGCAGCTATTCTCGGGACAGATTCTACAATGAGCAGTTCTTC. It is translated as CASSYSRDRFYNEQFF.

This chain's CDR3 is CSVGLALRDTQYF. The CDR3 DNA sequence: TGCAGCGTGGGACTAGCCTTAAGAGATACGCAGTATTTT. The chain joins TRBV29-1 to TRBJ2-3; 9 positions agree with TRBD2. The CDR3 is 13 residues long. Germline V CDR1 and CDR2: SQVTM, ANQGSEA. The junction had 6 bases not matched to a gene; V was cut back by 6 bases and J by 5 bases.

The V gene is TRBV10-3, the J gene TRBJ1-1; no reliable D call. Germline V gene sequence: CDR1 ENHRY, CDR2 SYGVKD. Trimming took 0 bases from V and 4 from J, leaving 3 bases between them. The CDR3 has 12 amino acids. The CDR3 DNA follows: TGTGCCATCAGTGAGTCACTCACTGAAGCTTTCTTT. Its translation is CAISESLTEAFF.

The CDR3 nucleotides are TGTGCCAGCAGTTACCCCGGGCTCCAAACCTACAATGAGCAGTTCTTC. It yields the protein CASSYPGLQTYNEQFF. This chain connects TRBV6-5 to TRBJ2-1; D gene ambiguous. V dropped 2 bases and J dropped 2 bases, with 13 bases sitting between them. Germline V gene sequence: CDR1 MNHEY, CDR2 SVGAGI. The CDR3 sequence is 16 residues long.

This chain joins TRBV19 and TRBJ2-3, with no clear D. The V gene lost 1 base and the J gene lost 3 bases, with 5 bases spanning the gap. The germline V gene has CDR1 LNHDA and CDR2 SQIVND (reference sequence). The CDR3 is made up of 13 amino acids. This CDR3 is CASSIVATDTQYF. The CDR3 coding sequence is TGTGCCAGTAGTATAGTAGCTACAGATACGCAGTATTTT. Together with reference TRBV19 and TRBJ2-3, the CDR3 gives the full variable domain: DGGITQSPKYLFRKEGQNVTLSCEQNLNHDAMYWYRQDPGQGLRLIYYSQIVNDFQKGDIAEGYSVSREKKESFPLTVTSAQKNPTAFYLCASSIVATDTQYFGPGTRLTVL.

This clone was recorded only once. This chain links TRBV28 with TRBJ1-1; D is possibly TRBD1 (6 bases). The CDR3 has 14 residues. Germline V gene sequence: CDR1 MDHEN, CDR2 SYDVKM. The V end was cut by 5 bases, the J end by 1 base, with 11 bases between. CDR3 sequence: CASSPGTPNTEAFF. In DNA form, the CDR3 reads TGTGCCAGCAGTCCCGGGACACCGAACACTGAAGCTTTCTTT.

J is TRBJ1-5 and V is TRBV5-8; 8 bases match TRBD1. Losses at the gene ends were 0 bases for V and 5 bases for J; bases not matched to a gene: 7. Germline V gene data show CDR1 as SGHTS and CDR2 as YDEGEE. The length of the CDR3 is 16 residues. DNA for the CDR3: TGTGCCAGCAGCTTGGCCCTGCAGGGGGCGCATCAGCCCCAGCATTTT. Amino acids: CASSLALQGAHQPQHF.

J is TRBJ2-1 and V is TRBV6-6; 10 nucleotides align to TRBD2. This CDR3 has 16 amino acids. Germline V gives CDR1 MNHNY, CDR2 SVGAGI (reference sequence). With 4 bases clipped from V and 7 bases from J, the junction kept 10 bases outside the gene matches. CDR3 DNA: TGTGCCAGCAGTTCTATAGCGGGAGGAACGTTGAATGAGCAGTTCTTC. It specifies CASSSIAGGTLNEQFF.

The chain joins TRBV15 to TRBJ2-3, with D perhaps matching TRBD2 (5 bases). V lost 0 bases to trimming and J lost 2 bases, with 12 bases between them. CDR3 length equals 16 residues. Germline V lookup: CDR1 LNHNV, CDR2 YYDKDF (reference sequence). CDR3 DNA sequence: TGTGCCACCAGCAGAGATCAAGGTAGCGTCACAGATACGCAGTATTTT. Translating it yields CATSRDQGSVTDTQYF. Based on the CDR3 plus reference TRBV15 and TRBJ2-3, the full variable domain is DAMVIQNPRYQVTQFGKPVTLSCSQTLNHNVMYWYQQKSSQAPKLLFHYYDKDFNNEADTPDNFQSRRPNTSFCFLDIRSPGLGDTAMYLCATSRDQGSVTDTQYFGPGTRLTVL.

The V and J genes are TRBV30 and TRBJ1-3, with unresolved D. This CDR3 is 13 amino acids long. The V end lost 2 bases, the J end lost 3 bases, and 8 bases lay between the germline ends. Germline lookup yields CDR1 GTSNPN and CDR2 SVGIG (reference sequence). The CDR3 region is CAWSPILGNTIYF. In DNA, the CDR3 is TGTGCCTGGAGTCCAATCCTTGGAAACACCATATATTTT.

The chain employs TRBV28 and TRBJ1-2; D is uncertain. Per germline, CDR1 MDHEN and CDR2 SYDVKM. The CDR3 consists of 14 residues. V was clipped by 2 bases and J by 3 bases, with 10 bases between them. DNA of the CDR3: TGTGCCAGCAGTTTAGTAGGAATTTACTATGGCTACACCTTC. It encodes CASSLVGIYYGYTF.

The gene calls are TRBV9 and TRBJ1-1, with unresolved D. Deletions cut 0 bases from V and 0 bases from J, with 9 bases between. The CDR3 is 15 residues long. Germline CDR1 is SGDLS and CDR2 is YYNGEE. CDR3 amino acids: CASSVATGMNTEAFF. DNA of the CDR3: TGTGCCAGCAGCGTAGCGACGGGGATGAACACTGAAGCTTTCTTT.

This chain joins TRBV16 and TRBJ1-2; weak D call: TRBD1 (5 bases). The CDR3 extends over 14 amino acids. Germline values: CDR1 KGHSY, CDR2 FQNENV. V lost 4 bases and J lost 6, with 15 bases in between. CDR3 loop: CASSLTQGVDGYTF. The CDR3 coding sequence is TGTGCCAGCAGCCTAACTCAGGGTGTCGATGGCTACACCTTC. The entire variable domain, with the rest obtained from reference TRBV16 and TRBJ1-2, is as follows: GEEVAQTPKHLVRGEGQKAKLYCAPIKGHSYVFWYQQVLKNEFKFLISFQNENVFDETGMPKERFSAKCLPNSPCSLEIQATKLEDSAVYFCASSLTQGVDGYTFGSGTRLTVV.

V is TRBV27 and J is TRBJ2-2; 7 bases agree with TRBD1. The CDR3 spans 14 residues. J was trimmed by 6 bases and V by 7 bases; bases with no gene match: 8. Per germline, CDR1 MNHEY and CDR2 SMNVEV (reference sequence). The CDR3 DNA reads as TGTGCCAGCATGGGGACAGTGATCTCCGGGGAGCTGTTTTTT. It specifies CASMGTVISGELFF.

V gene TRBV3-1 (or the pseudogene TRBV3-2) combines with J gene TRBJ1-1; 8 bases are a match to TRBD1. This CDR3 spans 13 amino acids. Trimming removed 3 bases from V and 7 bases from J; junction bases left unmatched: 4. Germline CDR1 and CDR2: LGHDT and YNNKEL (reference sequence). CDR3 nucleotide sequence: TGTGCCAGCAGCCAGCAGGGGGCTATTGAAGCTTTCTTT. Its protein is CASSQQGAIEAFF.